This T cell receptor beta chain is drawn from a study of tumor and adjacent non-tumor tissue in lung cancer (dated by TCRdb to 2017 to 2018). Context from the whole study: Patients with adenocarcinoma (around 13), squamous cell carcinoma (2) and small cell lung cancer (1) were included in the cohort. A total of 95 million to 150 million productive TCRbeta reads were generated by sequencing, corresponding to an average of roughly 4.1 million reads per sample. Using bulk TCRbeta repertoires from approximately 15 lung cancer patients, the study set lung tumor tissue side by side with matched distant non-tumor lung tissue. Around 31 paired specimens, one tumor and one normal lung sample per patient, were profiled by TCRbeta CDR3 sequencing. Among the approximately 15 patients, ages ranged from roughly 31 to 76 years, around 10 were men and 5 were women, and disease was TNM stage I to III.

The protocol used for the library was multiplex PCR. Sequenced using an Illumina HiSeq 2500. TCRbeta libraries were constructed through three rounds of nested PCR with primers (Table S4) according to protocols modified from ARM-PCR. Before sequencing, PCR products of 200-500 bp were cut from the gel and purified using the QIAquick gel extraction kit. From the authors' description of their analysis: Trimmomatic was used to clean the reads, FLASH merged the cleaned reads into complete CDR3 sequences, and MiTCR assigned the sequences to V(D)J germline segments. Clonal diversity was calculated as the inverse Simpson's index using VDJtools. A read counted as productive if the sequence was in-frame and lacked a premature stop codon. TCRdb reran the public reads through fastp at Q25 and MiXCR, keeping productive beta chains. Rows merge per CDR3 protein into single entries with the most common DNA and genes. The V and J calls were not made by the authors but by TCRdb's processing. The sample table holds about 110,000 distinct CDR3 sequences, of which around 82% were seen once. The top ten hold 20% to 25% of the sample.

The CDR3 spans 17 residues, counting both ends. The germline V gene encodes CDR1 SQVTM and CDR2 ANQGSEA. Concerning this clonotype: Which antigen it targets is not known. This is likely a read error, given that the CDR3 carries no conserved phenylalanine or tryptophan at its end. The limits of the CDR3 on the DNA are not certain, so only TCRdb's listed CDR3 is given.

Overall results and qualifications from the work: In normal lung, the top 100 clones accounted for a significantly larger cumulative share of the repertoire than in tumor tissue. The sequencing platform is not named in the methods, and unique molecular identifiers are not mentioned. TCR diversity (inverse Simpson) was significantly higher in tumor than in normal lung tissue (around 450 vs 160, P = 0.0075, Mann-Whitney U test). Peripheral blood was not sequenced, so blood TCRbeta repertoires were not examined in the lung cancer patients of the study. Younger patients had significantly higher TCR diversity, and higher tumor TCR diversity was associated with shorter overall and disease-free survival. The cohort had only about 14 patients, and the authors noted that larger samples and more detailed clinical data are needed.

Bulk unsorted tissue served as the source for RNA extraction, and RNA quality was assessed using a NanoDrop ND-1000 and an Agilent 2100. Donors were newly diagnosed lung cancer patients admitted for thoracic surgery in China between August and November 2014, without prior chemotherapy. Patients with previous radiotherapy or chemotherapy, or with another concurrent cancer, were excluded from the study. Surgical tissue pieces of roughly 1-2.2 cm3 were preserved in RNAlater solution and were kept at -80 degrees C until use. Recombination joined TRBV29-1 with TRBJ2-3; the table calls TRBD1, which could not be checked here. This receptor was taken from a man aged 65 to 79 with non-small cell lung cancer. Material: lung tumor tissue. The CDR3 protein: CSLLPYVTGGDTDTQYL.